A selection of T cell receptor beta chains follows, all from one sample in a study of T-cell memory formation after mild COVID-19. TCRdb reprocessed the 5' RACE reads via MiXCR and lists one record per CDR3 protein. Here the sample spans roughly 350,000 distinct CDR3 sequences, 25% to 30% being singletons. Sequencing input: PBMCs or a T cell subset sorted from them (not recorded which). These receptor sequences come from an adult woman who had mild COVID-19 (a few samples of this study predate the infection). Cell type and time point are not known. Both conserved end residues are part of each CDR3. Fields, in order: V gene, J gene, CDR3 protein.

>TRBV19|TRBJ1-5
CASSTDRGSTQPQHF
>TRBV2|TRBJ2-3
CASSRTGGGDTQYF
>TRBV14|TRBJ2-2
CASSQLHSTNTGELFF
>TRBV2|TRBJ2-1
CASSEEGRGLATYNEQFF
>TRBV7-7|TRBJ2-2
CASPNTGELFF
>TRBV11-2|TRBJ2-3
CASGLALSGTSGSPSTDTQYF
>TRBV14|TRBJ2-7
CASSQAAGYEQYF
>TRBV3-1|TRBJ2-7
CASSLGTGQNSYEQYF
>TRBV27|TRBJ1-4
CASSARDGNEKLFF
>TRBV6-5|TRBJ2-5
CASSYQRGVQETQYF
>TRBV5-1|TRBJ2-5
CASSVGQGLSETQYF
>TRBV6-4|TRBJ1-5
CASSDSPFQPQHF
>TRBV20-1|TRBJ2-1
CSARGVGSSYNEQFF
>TRBV7-8|TRBJ2-2
CASSGLSGGSTGELFF
>TRBV18|TRBJ1-1
CASSPPQGGVGMNTEAFF
>TRBV5-1|TRBJ2-1
CASSLEGSYNEQFF